Below are 12 T cell receptor beta chains sequenced from a single sample in a study of response to subunit inactivated influenza vaccine (dated 2018 in TCRdb). Preparation of the library involved RT-PCR. Instrument used: Illumina HiSeq 2500. Using fastp trimming at Q25 and MiXCR clonotype assembly, TCRdb reanalyzed the public sequencing data and kept in-frame beta chains. CDR3 protein sequences are deduplicated, and each keeps its most common genes and DNA. The sample table lists roughly 460,000 distinct CDR3 sequences, roughly 11% of them with a count of one. The top ten constitute roughly 12% of the sample. This specimen's time point label, per the study, means: 45 to 55 days after influenza vaccine administration. Sequenced material: PBMCs from blood, taken 40 to 50 days after vaccination. The receptors originated from a man aged 45-65 years who received an inactivated influenza vaccine. Donor details come from another sample of the same person, matched by shared clones.

The V and J genes are TRBV15 and TRBJ2-1; TRBD2 matches at 10 bases. The junction had 11 bases not matched to a gene; V was cut back by 9 bases and J by 6 bases. The CDR3 totals 15 residues. Germline CDR1 is LNHNV and CDR2 is YYDKDF (reference sequence). CDR3 nucleotides: TGTGCCACGTCCCAGCTAGCGGGAGTACCCAATGAGCAGTTCTTC. Translating it yields CATSQLAGVPNEQFF.

This chain uses TRBV3-1 with TRBJ2-7; 8 bases match TRBD1. V lost 3 bases and J lost 7; bases outside the gene matches: 8. This CDR3 has 14 residues. Germline V gene lookup returns CDR1 LGHDT and CDR2 YNNKEL (reference sequence). The chain's CDR3 is CASSQVSRGREQYF. The CDR3 DNA reads as TGTGCCAGCAGCCAGGTCAGCAGGGGGCGTGAGCAGTACTTC.

This clonotype was observed many times. The genes are TRBV6-2 or TRBV6-3 and TRBJ2-5; D is unresolved. The CDR3 consists of 11 residues. Germline V gene lookup returns CDR1 MNHEY and CDR2 SVGEGT. V lost 5 bases to trimming and J lost 5 bases, with 6 bases between them. This chain's CDR3 is CASSPLETQYF. For the CDR3, the DNA is TGTGCCAGCAGTCCCTTGGAGACCCAGTACTTC.

This chain joins TRBV20-1 and TRBJ1-2, with a tentative D call TRBD1 (5 bases). Trimming stripped 3 bases from V and 2 bases from J, with 13 bases between. Germline V gives CDR1 DFQATT, CDR2 SNEGSKA (reference sequence). CDR3 length equals 14 residues. The CDR3 protein is CSASAKGSNYGYTF. CDR3 sequence (DNA): TGCAGTGCTAGCGCTAAGGGGAGCAACTATGGCTACACCTTC.

The J gene is TRBJ2-2, the V gene TRBV20-1, with D maybe TRBD2 (6 bases). The CDR3 totals 14 residues. The germline V gene has CDR1 DFQATT and CDR2 SNEGSKA (reference sequence). Trimming removed 5 bases at V and 5 bases at J, with 15 bases between. CDR3 DNA: TGCAGTGCTCCAATCGCGGGGCGGACCGGGGAGCTGTTTTTT. This codes for CSAPIAGRTGELFF.

There are a few counts of this clonotype. The chain employs TRBV20-1 and TRBJ1-5, with TRBD1 matching over 8 bases. CDR3 length: 15 amino acids. CDR1 DFQATT and CDR2 SNEGSKA come from the germline V gene (reference sequence). V was pared by 3 bases and J by 2 bases, with 6 bases of the junction left unmatched. The CDR3 nucleotides are TGCAGTGCTAGTAGGACAGGGTCCGGCAATCAGCCCCAGCATTTT. This translates into CSASRTGSGNQPQHF.

This clonotype has just a few counts. The chain has TRBV5-1 and TRBJ2-5, with D tentatively TRBD2 (6 bases). Trimming cost V 3 bases and J 5 bases, with 11 bases left between them. Per the germline V gene, CDR1 is SGHRS and CDR2 is YFSETQ. The CDR3 consists of 13 residues. The chain's CDR3 is CASSWGVEETQYF. Written as DNA, the CDR3 is TGCGCCAGCAGCTGGGGGGTGGAGGAGACCCAGTACTTC.

This clonotype was seen repeatedly, ten times or more. CDR3 DNA: TGTGCCACCAGTGATTTGGGGGGTAGCTCCTACAATGAGCAGTTCTTC. Protein product: CATSDLGGSSYNEQFF. J is TRBJ2-1 and V is TRBV24-1; the D gene could be TRBD1 or TRBD2 (5 bases each). Germline loops: CDR1 KGHDR, CDR2 SFDVKD. The V end was cut by 0 bases, the J end by 0 bases, with 8 bases between. CDR3 length equals 16 residues.

For the CDR3, the DNA is TGTGCCAGCAAAAGACAATCTAGCACAGATACGCAGTATTTT. It yields the protein CASKRQSSTDTQYF. V gene TRBV7-2 combines with J gene TRBJ2-3; no clear D gene. CDR1 and CDR2 (germline): SGHTA, FQGNSA. Trimming took 7 bases from V and 0 from J, leaving 11 bases between them. This CDR3 has 14 residues.

The table lists this clonotype with a few counts. This chain joins TRBV6-5 and TRBJ2-7; no clear D gene. Trimming took off 4 bases at V and 2 bases at J, with 9 bases between the two ends. The germline V gene encodes CDR1 MNHEY and CDR2 SVGAGI. The CDR3 is 13 residues long. This CDR3 reads CASSSHRAYEQYF. For the CDR3, the DNA is TGTGCCAGCAGTTCTCACAGAGCCTACGAGCAGTACTTC.

This clonotype was detected ten times or more. V gene TRBV20-1 combines with J gene TRBJ1-1; maybe TRBD1 (5 bases). Germline loops: CDR1 DFQATT, CDR2 SNEGSKA (reference sequence). The CDR3 has 16 residues. V was pared by 0 bases and J by 1 base, with 15 bases between. The CDR3 loop reads CSARDFGQGGNTEAFF. The CDR3 nucleotides read TGCAGTGCTAGAGATTTCGGGCAGGGTGGGAACACTGAAGCTTTCTTT.

This clonotype appeared a few times. The V gene is TRBV7-2, the J gene TRBJ1-1, with TRBD1 matching 8 bases. This CDR3 contains 13 residues. CDR1 is SGHTA and CDR2 is FQGNSA in the germline V gene. The V and J ends lost 7 bases and 6 bases, in that order; junction bases with no gene match: 7. The CDR3 sequence: CASTRTGNSEAFF. The CDR3 DNA follows: TGTGCCAGCACCCGGACAGGGAATTCTGAAGCTTTCTTT.